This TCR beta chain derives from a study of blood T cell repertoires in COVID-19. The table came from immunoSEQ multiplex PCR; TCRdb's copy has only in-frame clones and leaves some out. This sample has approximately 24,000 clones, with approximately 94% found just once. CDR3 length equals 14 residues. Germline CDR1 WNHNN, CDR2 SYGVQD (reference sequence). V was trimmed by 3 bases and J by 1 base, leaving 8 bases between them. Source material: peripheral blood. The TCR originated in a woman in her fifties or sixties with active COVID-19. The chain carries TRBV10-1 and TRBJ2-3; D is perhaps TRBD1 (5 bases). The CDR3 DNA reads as TGCGCCAGCAGTGAAGGGGCAGGCACAGATACGCAGTATTTT. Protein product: CASSEGAGTDTQYF.